A single TCR beta chain is shown here with its context. Measured with immunoSEQ multiplex PCR; TCRdb has only the in-frame clones, and not every one. The sample lists about 210,000 clones; 92% were seen once. This sample is part of a study of blood T cell repertoires in COVID-19. Study background: Collection of acute and convalescent COVID-19 samples took place in the United States, Italy and Spain. PBMCs, B-cell-depleted T cells, or T cells were the source of the cDNA or gDNA that made up the material.

The CDR3 extends over 14 amino acids. The germline V gene encodes CDR1 SNHLY and CDR2 FYNNEI. Losses at the gene ends were 7 bases for V and 5 bases for J; bases not matched to a gene: 8. Source material: peripheral blood. The genes are TRBV2 and TRBJ2-5; TRBD2 agrees at 9 bases. The receptor's source is a man aged 30 to 39 with acute or convalescent COVID-19. The CDR3 coding sequence is TGTGCCAGCAAGGCGGGAGGGCCTAGGGAGACCCAGTACTTC. Its translation is CASKAGGPRETQYF.